The next 20 T cell receptor beta chains were all read from a single sample in a study of cytomegalovirus exposure and HLA in healthy donors. 60 Vbeta and 13 Jbeta primers were used in PCR. This table comes from immunoSEQ multiplex PCR, and its TCRdb copy is limited to in-frame clones, with some not included. The sample holds roughly 150,000 clones, about 75% seen once. The sample consisted of PBMCs. Every receptor here comes from a woman aged 25 to 39 in good health and CMV-seronegative.

The chain recombines TRBV14 with TRBJ2-7; D possibly corresponds to TRBD1 (5 bases). CDR1 and CDR2 from the germline V gene are SGHDN and FVKESK. V lost 0 bases and J lost 7, with 10 bases in between. This CDR3 region has 13 residues. The CDR3 region is CASSQDNDREQYF. The CDR3 nucleotides read TGTGCCAGCAGCCAAGATAATGACAGAGAGCAGTACTTC.

This clone has just a few counts. The chain combines TRBV5-4 with TRBJ2-7, with D possibly being TRBD1 (5 bases). Germline V gene data show CDR1 as SGHNT and CDR2 as YYREEE (reference sequence). The V end was cut by 0 bases, the J end by 7 bases, with 8 bases between. The CDR3 has 12 residues. This CDR3 is CASSLERGEQYF. The CDR3, as DNA: TGTGCCAGCAGCTTGGAAAGGGGTGAGCAGTACTTC.

This clone was recorded only once. The chain couples TRBV6-6 to TRBJ2-1, with D unresolved. Germline values: CDR1 MNHNY, CDR2 SVGAGI (reference sequence). Trimming shortened V by 4 bases and J by 9 bases, and 16 bases separated the two germline ends. The CDR3 is 14 amino acids. CDR3 sequence reads: CASSFQFLPSEQFF. In DNA, the CDR3 is TGTGCCAGCAGTTTCCAATTTCTCCCGAGTGAGCAGTTCTTC.

V is TRBV7-8 and J is TRBJ1-6, with a possible D match to TRBD1 (5 bases). The V end lost 0 bases, the J end lost 0 bases, and 9 bases lay between the germline ends. The CDR3 length is 17 residues. The V gene's germline CDR1 is SGHVS and CDR2 FQNEAQ. CDR3 region: CASSLASQGSYNSPLHF. CDR3 coding DNA: TGTGCCAGCAGCTTAGCGAGTCAGGGCTCCTATAATTCACCCCTCCACTTT.

The chain employs TRBV7-9 and TRBJ1-4; D remains ambiguous. CDR1 is SEHNR, CDR2 FQNEAQ, per germline (reference sequence). V was pared by 2 bases and J by 8 bases, with 6 bases between. This CDR3 is built from 12 residues. The CDR3 coding sequence is TGTGCCAGCAGCTTACTCGGGGAAAAACTGTTTTTT. Its protein is CASSLLGEKLFF.

The chain employs TRBV5-8 and TRBJ1-5; D is undetermined. V dropped 2 bases and J dropped 9 bases, with 9 bases sitting between them. The CDR3 consists of 12 residues. Germline-derived CDR1 and CDR2 are SGHTS and YDEGEE. The CDR3 sequence is CASSLYTGPQHF. DNA for the CDR3: TGTGCCAGCAGCTTATATACTGGGCCCCAGCATTTT.

This chain uses TRBV19 with TRBJ1-5, with D possibly being TRBD1 (6 bases). The CDR3 consists of 15 residues. In germline, CDR1 is LNHDA, CDR2 SQIVND (reference sequence). The V and J ends lost 7 bases and 7 bases respectively, with 20 bases between them. The CDR3 region is CASTILGGGRQPQHF. The CDR3 coding sequence is TGTGCCAGTACCATCCTCGGTGGGGGCCGGCAGCCCCAGCATTTT.

The V gene is TRBV6-1, the J gene TRBJ1-2; D ambiguous. V was trimmed by 6 bases and J by 1 base, leaving 6 bases between them. CDR3 length: 12 residues. Germline V gene lookup returns CDR1 MNHNS and CDR2 SASEGT. The CDR3 DNA reads as TGTGCCAGCAGCGTAGTTAACTATGGCTACACCTTC. It is translated as CASSVVNYGYTF.

This clone was seen a handful of times. The chain uses TRBV28 and TRBJ1-6, with TRBD1 identical over 9 bases. Trimming took 4 bases from V and 9 from J; bases not matched to a gene: 7. Germline CDR1 and CDR2: MDHEN and SYDVKM. The CDR3 runs 15 residues. CDR3: CASSSPGQGSSPLHF. DNA of the CDR3: TGTGCCAGCAGTTCCCCCGGACAGGGGAGTTCACCCCTCCACTTT. The full variable domain, in which reference TRBV28 and TRBJ1-6 provide the parts outside the CDR3, is DVKVTQSSRYLVKRTGEKVFLECVQDMDHENMFWYRQDPGLGLRLIYFSYDVKMKEKGDIPEGYSVSREKKERFSLILESASTNQTSMYLCASSSPGQGSSPLHFGNGTRLTVT.

V is TRBV19 and J is TRBJ1-5, with D tentatively TRBD1 (5 bases). CDR3 length equals 16 residues. V was trimmed by 9 bases and J by 0 bases, leaving 18 bases between them. The germline CDR1 and CDR2 sequences are LNHDA and SQIVND (reference sequence). CDR3 amino acids: CASQGRGYLSNQPQHF. The CDR3 bases are TGTGCCAGCCAAGGACGGGGGTACCTTAGCAATCAGCCCCAGCATTTT.

The chain carries TRBV28 and TRBJ1-2; 8 nucleotides align to TRBD1. Trimming took 4 bases from V and 8 from J; bases not matched to a gene: 9. The V gene's germline CDR1 is MDHEN and CDR2 SYDVKM. The CDR3 runs to 14 residues. Written as DNA, the CDR3 is TGTGCCAGCAGTTCAACGACAGGGGTTAAGGGCTACACCTTC. Amino acid sequence: CASSSTTGVKGYTF.

The V and J genes are TRBV7-6 and TRBJ2-5; TRBD2 agrees at 7 bases. Germline assignment: CDR1 SGHVS and CDR2 FNYEAQ. Unmatched junction bases numbered 2, after V lost 3 bases and J lost 4 bases. This CDR3 spans 13 amino acids. CDR3: CASSFAGVETQYF. The CDR3 nucleotides are TGTGCCAGCAGCTTTGCGGGGGTAGAGACCCAGTACTTC. Full variable domain (remainder filled in from reference TRBV7-6 and TRBJ2-5): GAGVSQSPRYKVTKRGQDVALRCDPISGHVSLYWYRQALGQGPEFLTYFNYEAQQDKSGLPNDRFSAERPEGSISTLTIQRTEQRDSAMYRCASSFAGVETQYFGPGTRLLVL.

V is TRBV18 and J is TRBJ1-2, with D maybe TRBD1 (5 bases). The CDR3 loop spans 17 amino acids. The V gene's germline CDR1 is KGHSH and CDR2 LQKENI. Trimming took 4 bases from V and 6 from J, leaving 24 bases between them. The CDR3 DNA reads as TGTGCCAGCTCACGATCTCGGATGGACATTCTTGGAGATGGCTACACCTTC. This gives the protein CASSRSRMDILGDGYTF.

This chain connects TRBV25-1 to TRBJ2-3; D perhaps matches TRBD1 (6 bases). The CDR3 has 15 residues. With 3 bases removed from V and 1 base from J, the gap between germline ends came to 11 bases. Germline CDR1 and CDR2: MGHDK and SYGVNS. The CDR3 nucleotides read TGTGCCAGCAGTGATCCTCGGACAGGCACAGATACGCAGTATTTT. Translated: CASSDPRTGTDTQYF.

V and J are TRBV6-1 and TRBJ2-1, with TRBD2 matching 7 bases. V dropped 5 bases and J dropped 3; count of bases not matched to a gene: 7. The CDR3 has 15 amino acids. CDR1 and CDR2 (germline): MNHNS, SASEGT. The CDR3 DNA is TGTGCCAGCAGTCTTACTAGCGCTCTCTACAATGAGCAGTTCTTC. The encoded protein is CASSLTSALYNEQFF.

The rearrangement joins TRBV7-2 to TRBJ2-3; TRBD2 agrees at 10 bases. The CDR3 contains 15 residues. Per the germline V gene, CDR1 is SGHTA and CDR2 is FQGNSA. V lost 5 bases to trimming and J lost 2 bases; unmatched junction nucleotides: 4. The CDR3 DNA follows: TGTGCCAGCAGCCATCTAGCGGGGGACACAGATACGCAGTATTTT. Amino acid sequence: CASSHLAGDTDTQYF. Looking up the rest from reference TRBV7-2 and TRBJ2-3 gives the full variable domain: GAGVSQSPSNKVTEKGKDVELRCDPISGHTALYWYRQSLGQGLEFLIYFQGNSAPDKSGLPSDRFSAERTGGSVSTLTIQRTQQEDSAVYLCASSHLAGDTDTQYFGPGTRLTVL.

This sequence joins TRBV11-3 and TRBJ1-1; the D is unclear. Germline assignment: CDR1 SGHNT and CDR2 YENEEA. This CDR3 is built from 15 residues. Trimming took off 4 bases at V and 4 bases at J, with 16 bases between the two ends. For the CDR3, the DNA is TGTGCCAGCAGCTCCGGGCGGAGCGGACTCACTGAAGCTTTCTTT. Translation: CASSSGRSGLTEAFF.

CDR3 residues: CAWNAGRGHEQYV. CDR3 nucleotides: TGTGCCTGGAACGCCGGCAGGGGCCACGAGCAGTACGTC. This rearrangement joins TRBV30 to TRBJ2-7, with D maybe TRBD1 (6 bases). The V gene lost 4 bases and the J gene lost 5 bases, with 15 bases spanning the gap. CDR3 length equals 13 residues. In germline, CDR1 is GTSNPN, CDR2 SVGIG (reference sequence).

The rearrangement joins TRBV18 to TRBJ2-3, with 9 bases lining up with TRBD2. This CDR3 contains 17 residues. Per germline, CDR1 KGHSH and CDR2 LQKENI. Trimming cost V 3 bases and J 1 base; bases outside gene matches: 8. The CDR3 DNA is TGTGCCAGCTCACCTCTTGACGCGGGAGGGGGCACAGATACGCAGTATTTT. Amino acid sequence: CASSPLDAGGGTDTQYF.

The genes are TRBV21-1 and TRBJ1-6; the listed D gene, TRBD1, was not tested against the DNA. TRBV21-1 is a pseudogene. The CDR3 sequence is 14 residues long. The DNA of the CDR3 is TGTGCCAGCAGCAAGGGACAGTCAAGGTCACCCCTCCACTTT. It specifies CASSKGQSRSPLHF.